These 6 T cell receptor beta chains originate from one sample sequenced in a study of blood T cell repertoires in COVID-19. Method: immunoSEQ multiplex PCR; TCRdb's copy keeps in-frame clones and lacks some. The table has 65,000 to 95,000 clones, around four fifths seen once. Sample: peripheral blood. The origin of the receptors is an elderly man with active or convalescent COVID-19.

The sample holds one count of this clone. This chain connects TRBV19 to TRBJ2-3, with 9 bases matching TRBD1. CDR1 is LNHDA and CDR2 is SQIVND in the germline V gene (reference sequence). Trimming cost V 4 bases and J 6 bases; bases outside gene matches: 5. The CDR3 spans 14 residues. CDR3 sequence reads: CASSKGGTGDTQYF. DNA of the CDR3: TGTGCCAGTAGTAAGGGGGGGACAGGGGATACGCAGTATTTT.

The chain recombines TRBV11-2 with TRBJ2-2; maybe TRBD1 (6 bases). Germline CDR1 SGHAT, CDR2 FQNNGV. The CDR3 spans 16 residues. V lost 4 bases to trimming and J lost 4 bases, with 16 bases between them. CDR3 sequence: CASSSRSGGLTGELFF. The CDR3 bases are TGTGCCAGCAGCTCCCGTAGTGGGGGCCTCACCGGGGAGCTGTTTTTT.

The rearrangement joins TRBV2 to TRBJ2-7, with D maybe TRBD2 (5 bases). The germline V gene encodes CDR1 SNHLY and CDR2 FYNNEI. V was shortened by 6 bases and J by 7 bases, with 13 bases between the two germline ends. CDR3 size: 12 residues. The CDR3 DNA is TGTGCCAGCAGGATCGGAGGTAGTGAGCAGTACGTC. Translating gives CASRIGGSEQYV.

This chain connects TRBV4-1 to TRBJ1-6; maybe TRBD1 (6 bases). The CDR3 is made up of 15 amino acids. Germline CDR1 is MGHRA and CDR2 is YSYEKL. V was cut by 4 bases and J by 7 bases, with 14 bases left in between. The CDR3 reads CASSRDGTINSPLHF. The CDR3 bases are TGCGCCAGCAGCCGAGACGGGACAATAAATTCACCCCTCCACTTT.

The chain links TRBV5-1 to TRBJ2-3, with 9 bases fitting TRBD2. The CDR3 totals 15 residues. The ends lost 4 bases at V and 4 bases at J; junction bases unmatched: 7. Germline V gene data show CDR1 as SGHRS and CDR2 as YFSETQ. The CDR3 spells CASSRLAGVADTQYF. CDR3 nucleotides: TGCGCCAGCAGCAGATTAGCGGGAGTCGCAGATACGCAGTATTTT.

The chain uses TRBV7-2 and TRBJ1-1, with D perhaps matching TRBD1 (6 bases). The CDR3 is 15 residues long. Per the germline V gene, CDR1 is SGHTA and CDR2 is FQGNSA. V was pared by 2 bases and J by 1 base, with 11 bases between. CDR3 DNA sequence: TGTGCCAGCAGCTTATGGGACACGAGGAACACTGAAGCTTTCTTT. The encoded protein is CASSLWDTRNTEAFF.